The 29 T cell receptor beta chains reported below all come from one sample, sequenced in a study of shared clonotypes between healthy human individuals. TCRdb's table, derived via immunoSEQ multiplex PCR, lists solely in-frame clones and lacks some. The sample has some 2.3 million clones; more than 80% are singletons. The sample consisted of naive CD4+ T cells from PBMCs. The sample's subset: CD45RA+ positively selected. The origin of the receptors is a man aged 18 to 29 in good health. Some clones in this sample may be carry-over from other donors' samples.

CDR3: CASSASPGNTIYF. CDR3 nucleotide sequence: TGTGCCAGCAGCGCCTCTCCTGGAAACACCATATATTTT. The chain has TRBV7-3 and TRBJ1-3; D is undetermined. V was pared by 5 bases and J by 2 bases, with 7 bases between. The germline V gene has CDR1 SGHTA and CDR2 FQGTGA. The CDR3 is 13 amino acids.

The rearrangement joins TRBV28 to TRBJ2-7, with 10 bases matching TRBD2. Germline assignment: CDR1 MDHEN and CDR2 SYDVKM. CDR3 length: 15 amino acids. V was pared by 7 bases and J by 3 bases, with 9 bases of the junction left unmatched. DNA for the CDR3: TGTGCCAGCATGAGCCGAGCGGGAGGGTACTACGAGCAGTACTTC. It yields the protein CASMSRAGGYYEQYF.

The chain joins TRBV29-1 to TRBJ2-1; D is unclear. The CDR3 consists of 15 residues. Per germline, CDR1 SQVTM and CDR2 ANQGSEA. V lost 4 bases, J lost 6 bases, and 19 bases lay in between. CDR3 nucleotide sequence: TGCAGCGTTGTGATAGGACGTCGACAAGTCAATGAGCAGTTCTTC. This encodes CSVVIGRRQVNEQFF.

V and J are TRBV28 and TRBJ2-7, with D hard to call. The V gene's germline CDR1 is MDHEN and CDR2 SYDVKM. V dropped 5 bases and J dropped 5 bases, with 10 bases sitting between them. The CDR3 runs 12 residues. The CDR3 DNA reads as TGTGCCAGCAGTCCCCGAAACCACGAGCAGTACTTC. Its translation is CASSPRNHEQYF.

The V call is TRBV9, the J call TRBJ2-3; D is ambiguous. This CDR3 is built from 14 residues. Trimming shortened V by 4 bases and J by 6 bases, and 15 bases separated the two germline ends. Germline V gene data show CDR1 as SGDLS and CDR2 as YYNGEE. CDR3 sequence (DNA): TGTGCCAGCAGCCCCACCCCCTCCCGGGATACGCAGTATTTT. It encodes CASSPTPSRDTQYF. Together with reference TRBV9 and TRBJ2-3, the CDR3 gives the full variable domain: DSGVTQTPKHLITATGQRVTLRCSPRSGDLSVYWYQQSLDQGLQFLIQYYNGEERAKGNILERFSAQQFPDLHSELNLSSLELGDSALYFCASSPTPSRDTQYFGPGTRLTVL.

This rearrangement joins TRBV13 to TRBJ2-7; 8 bases fit TRBD1. This CDR3 comprises 15 residues. Trimming cost V 5 bases and J 4 bases; bases outside gene matches: 10. CDR1 and CDR2 (germline): PRHDT, FYEKMQ (reference sequence). The CDR3 DNA follows: TGTGCCAGCAGCCAACGTCCCGGACAGGGTTACGAGCAGTACTTC. Translating gives CASSQRPGQGYEQYF.

The chain recombines TRBV9 with TRBJ2-7; possible D gene TRBD2, 6 bases. The CDR3 length is 16 residues. From germline, CDR1 is SGDLS and CDR2 YYNGEE. V gave up 4 bases and J gave up 5 bases, with 22 bases separating them. The CDR3 coding sequence is TGTGCCAGCAGCCCTCGCCCGCTGGGCGGGACCCACGAGCAGTACTTC. Translation: CASSPRPLGGTHEQYF. Complete variable domain (other parts from reference TRBV9 and TRBJ2-7): DSGVTQTPKHLITATGQRVTLRCSPRSGDLSVYWYQQSLDQGLQFLIQYYNGEERAKGNILERFSAQQFPDLHSELNLSSLELGDSALYFCASSPRPLGGTHEQYFGPGTRLTVT.

This chain connects TRBV5-1 to TRBJ2-3; the D gene is possibly TRBD1 (5 bases). CDR3 length equals 16 residues. The V end lost 0 bases, the J end lost 0 bases, and 11 bases lay between the germline ends. In germline, CDR1 is SGHRS, CDR2 YFSETQ. The DNA of the CDR3 is TGCGCCAGCAGCTTGGGCCCGGACAAGAGCACAGATACGCAGTATTTT. This sequence encodes CASSLGPDKSTDTQYF.

This chain joins TRBV28 and TRBJ2-7; the D gene is possibly TRBD1 (8 bases). The CDR3 has 15 residues. V was shortened by 5 bases and J by 5 bases, with 19 bases between the two germline ends. Germline assignment: CDR1 MDHEN and CDR2 SYDVKM. In nucleotides, the CDR3 is TGTGCCAGCAGTGGAGGACAGGGACTAAGGGACGAGCAGTACTTC. It encodes CASSGGQGLRDEQYF.

Regarding this clone: Other nucleotide sequences from this sample produce the same CDR3. This rearrangement joins TRBV28 to TRBJ1-5; D is possibly TRBD1 (5 bases). Germline V CDR1 and CDR2: MDHEN, SYDVKM. The CDR3 runs to 15 residues. The V gene lost 1 base and the J gene lost 1 base, with 8 bases spanning the gap. The CDR3 loop is CASSLLAGSNQPQHF. Here the CDR3 DNA reads TGTGCCAGCAGTTTATTGGCAGGGAGCAATCAGCCCCAGCATTTT.

Written as DNA, the CDR3 is TGTGCCAGCGCGGGACAGGGTTTGGGAGAAAAACTGTTTTTT. It translates to CASAGQGLGEKLFF. The chain employs TRBV7-2 and TRBJ1-4; 9 nucleotides align to TRBD1. The CDR3 loop spans 14 amino acids. Germline loops: CDR1 SGHTA, CDR2 FQGNSA. V shed 8 bases, J shed 8 bases, and the junction held 9 bases outside the gene matches.

The rearrangement links TRBV18 to TRBJ1-2; D uncertain. V lost 3 bases and J 7 bases, leaving 12 bases between the germline ends. CDR3 length equals 13 residues. The germline CDR1 and CDR2 sequences are KGHSH and LQKENI. The CDR3 sequence is CASSPTNGVGYTF. The CDR3, as DNA: TGTGCCAGCTCACCGACAAACGGGGTTGGCTACACCTTC.

V and J are TRBV4-3 and TRBJ1-1; 7 nucleotides align to TRBD1. Germline lookup yields CDR1 LGHNA and CDR2 YSLEER. The CDR3 extends over 15 amino acids. The ends lost 3 bases at V and 3 bases at J; junction bases unmatched: 7. CDR3: CASSHFGQGDTEAFF. CDR3 bases: TGCGCCAGCAGCCATTTTGGGCAGGGGGACACTGAAGCTTTCTTT.

This clone was detected only once. J is TRBJ2-1 and V is TRBV5-1; 7 bases agree with TRBD2. Germline CDR1 is SGHRS and CDR2 is YFSETQ. Unmatched junction bases numbered 14, after V lost 7 bases and J lost 1 base. The CDR3 runs 17 residues. The CDR3 reads CASSGGSGGPSYNEQFF. In DNA, the CDR3 is TGCGCCAGCTCGGGAGGTAGTGGCGGGCCTTCCTACAATGAGCAGTTCTTC.

V is TRBV4-1 and J is TRBJ2-1; D is tentatively TRBD1 or TRBD2 (5 bases each). The CDR3 loop spans 17 amino acids. Deletions cut 1 base from V and 4 bases from J, with 17 bases between. Germline CDR1 MGHRA, CDR2 YSYEKL. The DNA of the CDR3 is TGCGCCAGCAGCCAAGCGAGTGGGGGACCCTGGTACAATGAGCAGTTCTTC. Its translation is CASSQASGGPWYNEQFF.

The V gene is TRBV5-1, the J gene TRBJ2-2; no firm D call. Germline CDR1 SGHRS, CDR2 YFSETQ. Trimming took 0 bases from V and 5 from J, leaving 14 bases between them. CDR3 size: 16 residues. The CDR3 nucleotides are TGCGCCAGCAGCTTGGGGGTAGGGTCCGGGACCGGGGAGCTGTTTTTT. It specifies CASSLGVGSGTGELFF.

This clone was detected only once. This sequence joins TRBV2 and TRBJ2-2; D uncertain. The CDR3 has 13 residues. V lost 5 bases, J lost 6 bases, and 10 bases lay in between. Germline loops: CDR1 SNHLY, CDR2 FYNNEI. CDR3 loop: CASSPQVSGELFF. The CDR3 region has the DNA TGTGCCAGCAGTCCACAAGTTTCCGGGGAGCTGTTTTTT.

The gene calls are TRBV7-3 and TRBJ1-1; D unclear. The length of the CDR3 is 15 residues. The germline CDR1 and CDR2 sequences are SGHTA and FQGTGA. Trimming took 1 base from V and 7 from J, leaving 16 bases between them. CDR3 in DNA: TGTGCCAGCAGCTTAATGGCAGGTTCCACCTTTGAAGCTTTCTTT. Translating it yields CASSLMAGSTFEAFF. Full variable domain (rest looked up from reference TRBV7-3 and TRBJ1-1): GAGVSQTPSNKVTEKGKYVELRCDPISGHTALYWYRQSLGQGPEFLIYFQGTGAADDSGLPNDRFFAVRPEGSVSTLKIQRTERGDSAVYLCASSLMAGSTFEAFFGQGTRLTVV.

The CDR3 protein is CASSLPGQGITGELFF. CDR3 nucleotide sequence: TGTGCCAGCAGTTTGCCGGGACAGGGGATCACCGGGGAGCTGTTTTTT. V and J are TRBV13 and TRBJ2-2; 10 bases fit TRBD1. The CDR3 extends over 16 amino acids. The V gene end was trimmed by 6 bases and the J gene end by 4 bases; junction bases not matched to a gene: 8. CDR1 PRHDT and CDR2 FYEKMQ come from the germline V gene (reference sequence).

The J gene is TRBJ1-2, the V gene TRBV6-1; D is possibly TRBD1 (6 bases). This CDR3 is built from 18 residues. Between the trimmed V and J ends, which lost 2 bases and 0 bases, there was a span of 19 bases. Germline CDR1 is MNHNS and CDR2 is SASEGT. This chain's CDR3 is CASSEWRGWTETNYGYTF. CDR3 bases: TGTGCCAGCAGTGAATGGAGAGGATGGACAGAGACTAACTATGGCTACACCTTC.

This chain connects TRBV5-4 to TRBJ2-2, with 11 bases lining up with TRBD1. CDR1 and CDR2 (germline): SGHNT, YYREEE (reference sequence). Germline trimming cut 5 bases from V and 4 bases from J; bases unmatched to any gene: 7. The CDR3 extends over 16 amino acids. The CDR3 coding sequence is TGTGCCAGCAGGACTCCGGGGACAGGGGGCACCGGGGAGCTGTTTTTT. Protein sequence: CASRTPGTGGTGELFF.

The chain links TRBV7-3 to TRBJ2-1, with 7 bases lining up with TRBD2. The CDR3 runs to 15 residues. CDR1 is SGHTA, CDR2 FQGTGA, per germline. The J segment lost 0 bases and the V segment lost 2 bases, leaving 1 base of the junction unmatched. The chain's CDR3 is CASSLGGGSYNEQFF. CDR3 DNA: TGTGCCAGCAGCTTAGGCGGGGGCTCCTACAATGAGCAGTTCTTC.

This sequence joins TRBV4-3 and TRBJ2-5; 8 positions match TRBD1. J was trimmed by 4 bases and V by 3 bases; bases with no gene match: 7. Germline loops: CDR1 LGHNA, CDR2 YSLEER. The CDR3 has 15 amino acids. This chain's CDR3 is CASSQEGGTGETQYF. DNA for the CDR3: TGCGCCAGCAGCCAGGAGGGTGGGACAGGAGAGACCCAGTACTTC.

The chain carries TRBV14 and TRBJ1-1; weak D call: TRBD1 (5 bases). This CDR3 has 17 amino acids. The V end was cut by 1 base, the J end by 1 base, with 16 bases between. The germline V gene encodes CDR1 SGHDN and CDR2 FVKESK. This CDR3 reads CASSQVGSGPQNTEAFF. For the CDR3, the DNA is TGTGCCAGCAGCCAAGTGGGATCGGGGCCCCAGAACACTGAAGCTTTCTTT.

The genes are TRBV9 and TRBJ2-2; 12 positions agree with TRBD2. Unmatched junction bases numbered 2, after V lost 0 bases and J lost 8 bases. This CDR3 has 15 amino acids. In germline, CDR1 is SGDLS, CDR2 YYNGEE. For the CDR3, the DNA is TGTGCCAGCAGCGTAGGACTAGCGGGAGAAGGGGAGCTGTTTTTT. This encodes CASSVGLAGEGELFF.

J is TRBJ2-3 and V is TRBV7-9, with 10 bases aligning to TRBD2. The V and J ends lost 5 bases and 2 bases, in that order; junction bases with no gene match: 10. The CDR3 consists of 17 residues. Germline V CDR1 and CDR2: SEHNR, FQNEAQ (reference sequence). CDR3 loop: CASSRAVLAGNTDTQYF. The CDR3 DNA is TGTGCCAGCAGCCGAGCGGTACTAGCGGGAAACACAGATACGCAGTATTTT.

V and J are TRBV15 and TRBJ1-4; D is unresolved. The CDR3 covers 15 residues. V gave up 1 base and J gave up 0 bases, with 6 bases separating them. Germline V gene lookup returns CDR1 LNHNV and CDR2 YYDKDF (reference sequence). The CDR3 region is CATSRVAATNEKLFF. The CDR3 DNA follows: TGTGCCACCAGCAGAGTCGCGGCAACTAATGAAAAACTGTTTTTT.

The chain employs TRBV5-1 and TRBJ2-5; TRBD2 matches at 10 bases. The germline CDR1 and CDR2 sequences are SGHRS and YFSETQ. Losses at the gene ends were 4 bases for V and 0 bases for J; bases not matched to a gene: 9. CDR3 length equals 17 residues. For the CDR3, the DNA is TGCGCCAGCAGCCCAGGACTAGCGGAGGGGTACCAAGAGACCCAGTACTTC. Translation: CASSPGLAEGYQETQYF. Full variable domain (rest looked up from reference TRBV5-1 and TRBJ2-5): KAGVTQTPRYLIKTRGQQVTLSCSPISGHRSVSWYQQTPGQGLQFLFEYFSETQRNKGNFPGRFSGRQFSNSRSEMNVSTLELGDSALYLCASSPGLAEGYQETQYFGPGTRLLVL.

This chain uses TRBV18 with TRBJ2-3, with D maybe TRBD2 (5 bases). Per the germline V gene, CDR1 is KGHSH and CDR2 is LQKENI. The CDR3 extends over 12 amino acids. Trimming removed 3 bases at V and 14 bases at J, with 15 bases between. The CDR3 DNA reads as TGTGCCAGCTCACCTACATCGCGGGTAGGGTATTTT. Its translation: CASSPTSRVGYF.